The clone carrying this T cell receptor (beta chain) was picked up one time. Its antigen is currently unknown. These data are taken from a study of graft-versus-host responses after intestinal transplantation. General study results and limits: Present in recipient marrow, GvH clones included some that appeared first in ileum or blood.

Produced via immunoSEQ multiplex PCR; TCRdb's table is partial and in-frame only. The sample comprises about 54,000 clones, roughly nine tenths of which are singletons, and around 5.5% rests with the top ten. CDR1 LNHDA and CDR2 SQIVND come from the germline V gene (reference sequence). V shed 5 bases and J shed 4 bases, with 11 bases lying between them. The CDR3 is made up of 13 amino acids. This clonotype was sampled from a human patient who received an intestinal transplant, so some T cells may come from the graft donor. This sequence joins TRBV19 and TRBJ1-1, with a possible D match to TRBD1 (5 bases). The specimen comprised PBMCs, sampled around 95 weeks after intestinal transplant. CDR3 in DNA: TGTGCCAGTAGTGGGACGGTGGGCACTGAAGCTTTCTTT. Protein product: CASSGTVGTEAFF.